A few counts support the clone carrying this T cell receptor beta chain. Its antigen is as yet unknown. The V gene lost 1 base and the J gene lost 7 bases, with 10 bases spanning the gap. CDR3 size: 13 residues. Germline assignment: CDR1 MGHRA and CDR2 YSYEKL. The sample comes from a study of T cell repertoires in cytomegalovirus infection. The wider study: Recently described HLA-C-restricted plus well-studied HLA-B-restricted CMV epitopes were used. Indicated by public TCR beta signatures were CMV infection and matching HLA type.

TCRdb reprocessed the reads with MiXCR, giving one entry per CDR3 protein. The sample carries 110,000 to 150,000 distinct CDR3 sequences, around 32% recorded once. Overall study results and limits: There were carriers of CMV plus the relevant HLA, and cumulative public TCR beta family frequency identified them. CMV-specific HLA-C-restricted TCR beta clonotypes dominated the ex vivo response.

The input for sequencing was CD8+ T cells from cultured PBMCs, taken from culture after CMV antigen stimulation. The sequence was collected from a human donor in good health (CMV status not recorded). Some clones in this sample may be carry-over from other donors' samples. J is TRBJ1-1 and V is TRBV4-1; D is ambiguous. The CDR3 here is CASSQALKSEAFF. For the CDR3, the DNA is TGCGCCAGCAGCCAAGCCCTAAAGAGTGAAGCTTTCTTT.